Shown below are 16 T cell receptor beta chains from a single sample sequenced in a study of cytomegalovirus exposure and HLA in healthy donors. The primer mix had 60 Vbeta and 13 Jbeta primers. Sequenced by immunoSEQ multiplex PCR; TCRdb stores in-frame clones only, minus some. Of about 250,000 clones listed, more than 55% are singletons. The sequencing sample was made of PBMCs. Every receptor here comes from a female donor in good health and CMV-seronegative.

This clone occurred a few times. The chain employs TRBV5-1 and TRBJ2-2, with TRBD2 matching over 9 bases. This CDR3 is built from 17 residues. V shed 4 bases and J 5 bases; nucleotides not matched to a gene: 12. CDR1 SGHRS and CDR2 YFSETQ come from the germline V gene. DNA of the CDR3: TGCGCCAGCAGCCCGACGACTAGCGGACCCCCAACCGGGGAGCTGTTTTTT. This sequence encodes CASSPTTSGPPTGELFF.

The chain combines TRBV5-1 with TRBJ2-7; 8 nucleotides match TRBD2. J was trimmed by 7 bases and V by 2 bases; bases with no gene match: 5. This CDR3 has 13 amino acids. From germline, CDR1 is SGHRS and CDR2 YFSETQ. CDR3 sequence reads: CASSFSGGLEQYF. CDR3 nucleotides: TGCGCCAGCAGCTTCTCGGGAGGGCTTGAGCAGTACTTC.

The chain employs TRBV29-1 and TRBJ1-1; D is unclear. Per germline, CDR1 SQVTM and CDR2 ANQGSEA. V was pared by 6 bases and J by 5 bases, with 13 bases between. The CDR3 totals 12 residues. DNA of the CDR3: TGCAGCGTGGATACAAGGAGAACTGAAGCTTTCTTT. It yields the protein CSVDTRRTEAFF.

The CDR3 sequence: CASSISGGIRSYNEQFF. CDR3 DNA: TGTGCCAGTAGTATTAGCGGAGGTATTCGTTCCTACAATGAGCAGTTCTTC. J is TRBJ2-1 and V is TRBV19; TRBD2 is a possible D gene (6 bases). The CDR3 covers 17 residues. V was shortened by 3 bases and J by 1 base, with 16 bases between the two germline ends. CDR1 and CDR2 (germline): LNHDA, SQIVND (reference sequence). The full variable domain, its missing parts supplied by reference TRBV19 and TRBJ2-1, is DGGITQSPKYLFRKEGQNVTLSCEQNLNHDAMYWYRQDPGQGLRLIYYSQIVNDFQKGDIAEGYSVSREKKESFPLTVTSAQKNPTAFYLCASSISGGIRSYNEQFFGPGTRLTVL.

The chain couples TRBV9 to TRBJ2-1, with TRBD2 as a possible D gene (6 bases). The CDR3 loop spans 15 amino acids. Germline V lookup: CDR1 SGDLS, CDR2 YYNGEE. V was clipped by 3 bases and J by 4 bases, with 14 bases between them. CDR3 DNA sequence: TGTGCCAGCAGCGGGCCCTTACTAGCTTACAATGAGCAGTTCTTC. It is translated as CASSGPLLAYNEQFF.

In DNA form, the CDR3 reads TGTGCCAGCGCGCCGAGCGGGAGCATATACGAGCAGTACTTC. This gives the protein CASAPSGSIYEQYF. V is TRBV28 and J is TRBJ2-7; 8 nucleotides line up with TRBD2. The germline CDR1 and CDR2 sequences are MDHEN and SYDVKM. V dropped 8 bases and J dropped 4; count of bases not matched to a gene: 10. The CDR3 is made up of 14 amino acids. Based on the CDR3 plus reference TRBV28 and TRBJ2-7, the full variable domain is DVKVTQSSRYLVKRTGEKVFLECVQDMDHENMFWYRQDPGLGLRLIYFSYDVKMKEKGDIPEGYSVSREKKERFSLILESASTNQTSMYLCASAPSGSIYEQYFGPGTRLTVT.

The gene calls are TRBV30 and TRBJ2-1, with TRBD2 matching 9 bases. The CDR3 covers 15 residues. CDR1 is GTSNPN and CDR2 is SVGIG in the germline V gene (reference sequence). The J segment lost 3 bases and the V segment lost 4 bases, leaving 7 bases of the junction unmatched. CDR3: CAWTTGTSFYNEQFF. Written as DNA, the CDR3 is TGTGCCTGGACCACCGGGACTAGCTTCTACAATGAGCAGTTCTTC.

This chain connects TRBV27 to TRBJ2-7; 9 bases line up with TRBD2. This CDR3 contains 14 residues. With V trimmed by 6 bases and J by 0 bases, 3 bases remained unmatched. Germline V gene data show CDR1 as MNHEY and CDR2 as SMNVEV (reference sequence). Written as DNA, the CDR3 is TGTGCCAGCAGGATTAGCGGGAGCTCCTACGAGCAGTACTTC. Translating it yields CASRISGSSYEQYF.

V is TRBV30 and J is TRBJ2-1, with a possible D match to TRBD2 (6 bases). The CDR3 extends over 16 amino acids. Germline V lookup: CDR1 GTSNPN, CDR2 SVGIG (reference sequence). The V and J ends lost 0 bases and 6 bases respectively, with 18 bases between them. The DNA of the CDR3 is TGTGCCTGGAGTGTGAGTCTGACTAGAAGGGCCAATGAGCAGTTCTTC. It translates to CAWSVSLTRRANEQFF.

This chain connects TRBV10-3 to TRBJ2-5; TRBD2 aligns across 8 bases. The CDR3 sequence is 15 residues long. With V trimmed by 3 bases and J by 0 bases, 3 bases remained unmatched. The V gene's germline CDR1 is ENHRY and CDR2 SYGVKD. In nucleotides, the CDR3 is TGTGCCATCAGTGACCAGCGGGAGTACCAAGAGACCCAGTACTTC. Translated, it gives CAISDQREYQETQYF.

This clone was seen a handful of times. This rearrangement joins TRBV11-3 to TRBJ2-6; 9 bases agree with TRBD1. Germline values: CDR1 SGHNT, CDR2 YENEEA. V lost 5 bases to trimming and J lost 2 bases; unmatched junction nucleotides: 10. The CDR3 spans 18 residues. CDR3 nucleotide sequence: TGTGCCAGCAGCACCGGGACAGGGTTGGAGGCTGGGGCCAACGTCCTGACTTTC. It translates to CASSTGTGLEAGANVLTF.

The chain links TRBV5-1 to TRBJ2-3, with TRBD2 matching 8 bases. Germline V lookup: CDR1 SGHRS, CDR2 YFSETQ. This CDR3 has 16 amino acids. J was trimmed by 2 bases and V by 4 bases; bases with no gene match: 9. CDR3 bases: TGCGCCAGCAGCGGCGGTAGCGGGACTTTCACAGATACGCAGTATTTT. This codes for CASSGGSGTFTDTQYF.

V is TRBV21-1 and J is TRBJ2-7; the D call of TRBD1 is as the table states it, not checked on the DNA. TRBV21-1 is an annotated pseudogene. The CDR3 is made up of 15 amino acids. This CDR3 is CASPPGQAISYEQYF. CDR3 DNA sequence: TGTGCCAGCCCCCCGGGACAGGCGATCTCCTACGAGCAGTACTTC.

The chain uses TRBV27 and TRBJ2-7; 7 nucleotides align to TRBD1. Germline lookup yields CDR1 MNHEY and CDR2 SMNVEV (reference sequence). Unmatched junction bases numbered 8, after V lost 3 bases and J lost 3 bases. The CDR3 sequence is 15 residues long. CDR3 bases: TGTGCCAGCAGTTTGAGGGGGCTTTCGGGCTACGAGCAGTACTTC. Translating gives CASSLRGLSGYEQYF.

V and J are TRBV18 and TRBJ1-1; 7 nucleotides agree with TRBD1. J lost 0 bases, V lost 2 bases, and 6 bases had no gene match. Germline V gene lookup returns CDR1 KGHSH and CDR2 LQKENI. This CDR3 spans 16 amino acids. DNA for the CDR3: TGTGCCAGCTCACCAAGGACAGGAGGCCTGAACACTGAAGCTTTCTTT. This translates into CASSPRTGGLNTEAFF.

A few counts support this clone. The chain combines TRBV27 with TRBJ1-1; no clear D gene. The V gene lost 2 bases and the J gene lost 0 bases, with 7 bases spanning the gap. This CDR3 contains 14 residues. Per germline, CDR1 MNHEY and CDR2 SMNVEV (reference sequence). CDR3 residues: CASSLIAVNTEAFF. As DNA, the CDR3 is TGTGCCAGCAGTTTAATCGCGGTGAACACTGAAGCTTTCTTT.